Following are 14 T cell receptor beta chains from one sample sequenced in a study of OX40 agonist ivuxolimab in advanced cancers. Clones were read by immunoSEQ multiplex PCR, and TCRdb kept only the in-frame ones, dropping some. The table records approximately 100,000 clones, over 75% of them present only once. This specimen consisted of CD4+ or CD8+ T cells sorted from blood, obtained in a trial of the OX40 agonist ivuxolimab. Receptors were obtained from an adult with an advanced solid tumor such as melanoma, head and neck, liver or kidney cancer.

CDR3 sequence: CASSQVGSYNEQFF. The CDR3 coding sequence is TGCGCCAGCAGCCAAGTTGGATCTTACAATGAGCAGTTCTTC. The gene calls are TRBV4-3 and TRBJ2-1; D ambiguous. The length of the CDR3 is 14 residues. Germline-derived CDR1 and CDR2 are LGHNA and YSLEER. Trimming removed 1 base at V and 4 bases at J, with 8 bases between.

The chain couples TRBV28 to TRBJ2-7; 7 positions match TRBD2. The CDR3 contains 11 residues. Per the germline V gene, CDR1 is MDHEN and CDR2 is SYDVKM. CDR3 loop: CASGVSYEQYF. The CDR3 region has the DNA TGTGCAAGCGGGGTCTCCTACGAGCAGTACTTC.

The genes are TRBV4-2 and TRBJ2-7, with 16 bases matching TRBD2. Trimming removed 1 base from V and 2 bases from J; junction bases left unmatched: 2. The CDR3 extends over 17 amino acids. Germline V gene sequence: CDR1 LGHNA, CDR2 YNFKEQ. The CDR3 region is CASSQAGTSGRAYEQYF. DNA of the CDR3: TGTGCCAGCAGCCAAGCCGGGACTAGCGGGAGGGCCTACGAGCAGTACTTC.

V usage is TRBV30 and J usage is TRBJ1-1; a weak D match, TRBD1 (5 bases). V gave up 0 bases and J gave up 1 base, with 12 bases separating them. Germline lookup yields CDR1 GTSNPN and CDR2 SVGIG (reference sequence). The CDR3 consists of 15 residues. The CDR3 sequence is CAWSVFGRANTEAFF. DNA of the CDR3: TGTGCCTGGAGTGTTTTCGGCAGGGCGAACACTGAAGCTTTCTTT. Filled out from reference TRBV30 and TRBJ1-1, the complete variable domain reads SQTIHQWPATLVQPVGSPLSLECTVEGTSNPNLYWYRQAAGRGLQLLFYSVGIGQISSEVPQNLSASRPQDRQFILSSKKLLLSDSGFYLCAWSVFGRANTEAFFGQGTRLTVV.

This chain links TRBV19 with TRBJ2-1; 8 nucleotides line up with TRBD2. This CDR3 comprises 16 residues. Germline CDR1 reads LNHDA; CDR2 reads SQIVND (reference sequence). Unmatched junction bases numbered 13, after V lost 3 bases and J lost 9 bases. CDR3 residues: CASSIPLAGPQVEQFF. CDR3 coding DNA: TGTGCCAGTAGTATCCCTTTAGCGGGACCGCAGGTTGAGCAGTTCTTC.

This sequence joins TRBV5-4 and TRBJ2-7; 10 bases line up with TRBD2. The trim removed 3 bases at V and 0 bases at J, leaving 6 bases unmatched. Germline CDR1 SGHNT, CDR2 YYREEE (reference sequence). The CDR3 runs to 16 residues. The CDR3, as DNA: TGTGCCAGCAGCTCATCTAGCGGGGGCATCTCCTACGAGCAGTACTTC. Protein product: CASSSSSGGISYEQYF. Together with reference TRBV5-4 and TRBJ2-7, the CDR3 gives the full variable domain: ETGVTQSPTHLIKTRGQQVTLRCSSQSGHNTVSWYQQALGQGPQFIFQYYREEENGRGNFPPRFSGLQFPNYSSELNVNALELDDSALYLCASSSSSGGISYEQYFGPGTRLTVT.

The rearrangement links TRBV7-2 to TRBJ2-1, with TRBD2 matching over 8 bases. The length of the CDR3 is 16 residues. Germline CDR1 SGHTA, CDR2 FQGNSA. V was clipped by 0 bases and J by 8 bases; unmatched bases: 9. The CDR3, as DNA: TGTGCCAGCAGCTTAGCGGACACTAGCGGCCTCGATGAGCAGTTCTTC. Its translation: CASSLADTSGLDEQFF. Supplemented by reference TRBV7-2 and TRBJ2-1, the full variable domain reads GAGVSQSPSNKVTEKGKDVELRCDPISGHTALYWYRQSLGQGLEFLIYFQGNSAPDKSGLPSDRFSAERTGGSVSTLTIQRTQQEDSAVYLCASSLADTSGLDEQFFGPGTRLTVL.

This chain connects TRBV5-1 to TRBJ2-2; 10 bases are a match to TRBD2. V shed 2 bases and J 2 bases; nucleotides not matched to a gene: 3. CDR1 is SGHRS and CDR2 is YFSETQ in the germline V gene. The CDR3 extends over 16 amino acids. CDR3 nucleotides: TGCGCCAGCAGCTTCCCTAGCGGGGGAAACACCGGGGAGCTGTTTTTT. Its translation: CASSFPSGGNTGELFF.

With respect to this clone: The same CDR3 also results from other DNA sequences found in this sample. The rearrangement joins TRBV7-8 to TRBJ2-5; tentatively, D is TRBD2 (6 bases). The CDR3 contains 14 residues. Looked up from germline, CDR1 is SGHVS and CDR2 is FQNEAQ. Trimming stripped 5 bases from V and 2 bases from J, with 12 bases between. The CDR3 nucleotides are TGTGCCAGCAGCCTGGGGAGGCAACAAGAGACCCAGTACTTC. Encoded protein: CASSLGRQQETQYF.

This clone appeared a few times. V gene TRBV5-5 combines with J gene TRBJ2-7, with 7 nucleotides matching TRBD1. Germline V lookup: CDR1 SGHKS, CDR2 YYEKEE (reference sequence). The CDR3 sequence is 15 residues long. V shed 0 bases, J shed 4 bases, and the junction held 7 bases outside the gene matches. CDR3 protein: CASSLAIQGEYEQYF. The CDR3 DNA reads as TGTGCCAGCAGCTTGGCTATCCAGGGGGAATACGAGCAGTACTTC.

CDR3 in DNA: TGCGCCAGCAGCTTAGAACAGGGCACTAGCTCCTACAATGAGCAGTTCTTC. It specifies CASSLEQGTSSYNEQFF. The chain has TRBV5-1 and TRBJ2-1; possible D gene TRBD1, 6 bases. Germline CDR1 and CDR2: SGHRS and YFSETQ. This CDR3 is 17 amino acids long. Trimming left V 2 bases short and J 0 bases short, with 15 bases between.

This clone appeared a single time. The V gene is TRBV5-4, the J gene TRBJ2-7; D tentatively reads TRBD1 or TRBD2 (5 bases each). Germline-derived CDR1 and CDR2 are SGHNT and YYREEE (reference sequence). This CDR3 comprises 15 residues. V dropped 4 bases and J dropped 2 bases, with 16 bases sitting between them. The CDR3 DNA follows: TGTGCCAGCAGCCCCAGCGGACACTTGACCTACGAGCAGTACTTC. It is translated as CASSPSGHLTYEQYF.

The DNA of the CDR3 is TGTGCCAGCAGCCGGGACAGGGGGCGAGTGGGGGAGACCCAGTACTTC. It encodes CASSRDRGRVGETQYF. The genes are TRBV27 and TRBJ2-5, with 12 bases that match TRBD1. The CDR3 covers 16 residues. V lost 6 bases to trimming and J lost 5 bases; unmatched junction nucleotides: 10. Germline CDR1 reads MNHEY; CDR2 reads SMNVEV (reference sequence).

The CDR3 nucleotides read TGCGCCAGCAGCTTAGTAACAGCCGCCTACAATGAGCAGTTCTTC. Its translation is CASSLVTAAYNEQFF. This chain connects TRBV5-1 to TRBJ2-1; D remains ambiguous. The V end lost 2 bases, the J end lost 2 bases, and 11 bases lay between the germline ends. The CDR3 extends over 15 amino acids. CDR1 and CDR2 from the germline V gene are SGHRS and YFSETQ.